This T cell receptor beta chain was sequenced in a study of T cell responses to AZD1222 COVID-19 vaccine. Study summary: Pooled together were second doses at about 4 or about 12 weeks.

In its sample, this clone was seen once. Its specificity is not known. Study results and limitations: There were vaccine-associated CD4 TCRs across spike, dominant at 160-218 and 743-854. Seropositive AZD1222 recipients at baseline numbered only six or seven. Spike-specific TCR breadth and depth both grew after two AZD1222 doses.

Libraries were prepared by immunoSEQ multiplex PCR; TCRdb keeps only in-frame clonotypes and omits some of them. The sample contains about 90,000 clones, 80% to 90% of which appear only once. Germline assignment: CDR1 SEHNR and CDR2 FQNEAQ (reference sequence). The junction had 11 bases not matched to a gene; V was cut back by 5 bases and J by 7 bases. The CDR3 consists of 14 residues. The receptor's source is an adult in good health. The chain links TRBV7-9 to TRBJ2-7; 7 bases fit TRBD1. The starting material was peripheral blood, obtained on day 0 of AZD1222 vaccination. CDR3 nucleotides: TGTGCCAGCAGCCCGACGGACAGGTTTAGGGAGCAGTACTTC. Translated: CASSPTDRFREQYF.